This T cell receptor (beta chain) was retrieved from a study of T cells in Graves' hyperthyroidism and ophthalmopathy. Study-wide context: Before any treatment, at initial diagnosis, peripheral blood was collected. Findings of the study overall: In validation, the model predicted ophthalmopathy. These predictions came a median approximately 5.9 months before onset.

Those patients with uncontrolled infection, other autoimmune disease, pregnancy or lactation were excluded. PBMCs were obtained from approximately 10 ml fresh peripheral blood. Amplified TCR beta CDR3 regions derived from RNA transcripts. Researchers ran a first-round RT-PCR on the TCR CDR3 using the HTBI primer set. MiXCR, applied by TCRdb to the multiplex PCR reads, yields one record per CDR3 protein. Of 550,000 to 850,000 distinct CDR3 sequences listed, over 15% are singletons. Per the germline V gene, CDR1 is SGHKS and CDR2 is YYEKEE (reference sequence). This CDR3 region has 13 residues. After removal of 4 bases from V and 10 bases from J, the junction contained 7 bases not matched to a gene. This clonotype has just a few counts. Antigen: not known.

The TCR was taken from a woman aged 45-60 years with Graves' hyperthyroidism that later progressed to Graves' ophthalmopathy. The sequencing input was blood. V and J are TRBV5-5 and TRBJ1-4; TRBD1 agrees at 7 bases. The CDR3 coding sequence is TGTGCCAGCAGCGGCCAGGGGGGTGGAAAACTGTTTTTT. This sequence encodes CASSGQGGGKLFF.